Following are 25 T cell receptor beta chains from one sample sequenced in a study of human T cells and chemical hapten exposure. Time point described: patch test 3, about 24 weeks after DPC sensitization. Specified treatment: therapeutic diphenylcyclopropenone sensitization with weekly scalp DPC. TCRdb re-called the RACE reads with MiXCR, one entry per CDR3 protein. Of 70,000 to 90,000 distinct CDR3 sequences in the sample, 11% were seen once. The sequencing here drew on whole blood, taken in connection with sensitization to the hapten diphenylcyclopropenone (DPC). The receptors here all came from a woman in her forties or fifties with alopecia areata. Some clones in this sample may be carry-over from other donors' samples.

This clonotype was counted ten times or more. The V gene is TRBV7-3, the J gene TRBJ2-2; D remains ambiguous. Germline CDR1 and CDR2: SGHTA and FQGTGA. V shed 3 bases and J shed 5 bases, with 4 bases lying between them. The CDR3 loop spans 12 amino acids. The CDR3 DNA reads TGTGCCAGCAGCTTTAGTACCGGGGAGCTGTTTTTT. It encodes CASSFSTGELFF.

The genes are TRBV5-1 and TRBJ2-1; D is unresolved. Germline CDR1 and CDR2: SGHRS and YFSETQ. The ends were cut back, 4 bases at V and 0 bases at J, with 8 bases in the middle. CDR3 length: 14 amino acids. The CDR3 DNA reads TGCGCCAGCAGCGGAGAGTACTCCTACAATGAGCAGTTCTTC. This codes for CASSGEYSYNEQFF. The variable domain in full, completed from reference TRBV5-1 and TRBJ2-1, reads KAGVTQTPRYLIKTRGQQVTLSCSPISGHRSVSWYQQTPGQGLQFLFEYFSETQRNKGNFPGRFSGRQFSNSRSEMNVSTLELGDSALYLCASSGEYSYNEQFFGPGTRLTVL.

This clonotype was detected many times. The CDR3 coding sequence is TGCAGCGGACGGATAGGTGGAGATACGCAGTATTTT. This codes for CSGRIGGDTQYF. V usage is TRBV29-1 and J usage is TRBJ2-3; D call uncertain. Germline V gene lookup returns CDR1 SQVTM and CDR2 ANQGSEA. The CDR3 loop spans 12 amino acids. Trimming pared 7 bases from V and 5 bases from J, leaving 13 bases between.

This clonotype was recorded a few times. The rearrangement joins TRBV21-1 to TRBJ2-7. TRBV21-1 is tagged as a pseudogene. The CDR3 spans 15 residues. The CDR3 sequence is CASSKVRNPVYEQYF. For the CDR3, the DNA is TGTGCCAGCAGCAAGGTTCGAAACCCAGTCTACGAGCAGTACTTC.

Remarks on this clonotype: At one boundary the junction diverges from the germline segment, which might be a read error. The chain uses TRBV18 and TRBJ2-2; D ambiguous. CDR1 is KGHSH, CDR2 LQKENI, per germline. This CDR3 region has 13 residues. The CDR3 DNA follows: TGTGCCAGCTCCCCCGCAGCTACCGAGGAGCTGTTTTTT. The encoded protein is CASSPAATEELFF.

This clonotype appeared many times. CDR3 nucleotide sequence: TGCGCCAGCAGCCCGGCACTAGCGGGAGGGCAAGAGACCCAGTACTTC. Translated: CASSPALAGGQETQYF. This chain joins TRBV5-1 and TRBJ2-5; 13 nucleotides agree with TRBD2. Looked up from germline, CDR1 is SGHRS and CDR2 is YFSETQ. Trimming took 4 bases from V and 2 from J; bases not matched to a gene: 5. The CDR3 is 16 amino acids. Full variable domain (missing parts from reference TRBV5-1 and TRBJ2-5): KAGVTQTPRYLIKTRGQQVTLSCSPISGHRSVSWYQQTPGQGLQFLFEYFSETQRNKGNFPGRFSGRQFSNSRSEMNVSTLELGDSALYLCASSPALAGGQETQYFGPGTRLLVL.

The rearrangement links TRBV20-1 to TRBJ2-2, with TRBD2 matching over 7 bases. Germline CDR1 and CDR2: DFQATT and SNEGSKA (reference sequence). Trimming removed 4 bases from V and 3 bases from J; junction bases left unmatched: 11. The CDR3 spans 16 residues. Here the CDR3 DNA reads TGCAGTGCTACCATCCCGTTCGCGGGGGACACCGGGGAGCTGTTTTTT. Protein: CSATIPFAGDTGELFF.

The rearrangement links TRBV29-1 to TRBJ2-1; the match to TRBD2 covers 9 bases. The CDR3 is 15 residues long. The V and J ends lost 2 bases and 12 bases, in that order; junction bases with no gene match: 14. Per the germline V gene, CDR1 is SQVTM and CDR2 is ANQGSEA. In DNA, the CDR3 is TGCAGCGTTGAAAACCGACTAGCGGCCCGGCTCGGGCAGTTCTTC. It specifies CSVENRLAARLGQFF.

This clonotype was seen many times. The J gene is TRBJ1-4, the V gene TRBV12-3 or TRBV12-4; 8 nucleotides line up with TRBD1. This CDR3 region has 17 residues. The trim removed 3 bases at V and 5 bases at J, leaving 11 bases unmatched. The CDR3 region has the DNA TGTGCCAGCAGTTTCCGTTTCGCGACAGGGGTCAATGAAAAACTGTTTTTT. This sequence encodes CASSFRFATGVNEKLFF.

In this sample, this clonotype turned up many times. The chain has TRBV7-3 and TRBJ1-1; D remains ambiguous. The CDR3 is 13 amino acids. Germline V gene lookup returns CDR1 SGHTA and CDR2 FQGTGA. The V end was cut by 1 base, the J end by 2 bases, with 5 bases between. The CDR3 reads CASSLNVNTEAFF. For the CDR3, the DNA is TGTGCCAGCAGCTTAAACGTCAACACTGAAGCTTTCTTT.

The gene calls are TRBV6-1 and TRBJ2-5; possible D gene TRBD1, 7 bases. Germline CDR1 reads MNHNS; CDR2 reads SASEGT. The CDR3 is 14 residues long. The ends were cut back, 1 base at V and 7 bases at J, with 13 bases in the middle. Written as DNA, the CDR3 is TGTGCCAGCAGTGAAGAGGCTCAGGGGGGGACCCAGTACTTC. Protein: CASSEEAQGGTQYF.

This clonotype was recorded a few times. The CDR3, as DNA: TGTGCCAGCAGCTTAGATCCCCATCGGAAACTGTTTTTT. Translation: CASSLDPHRKLFF. The rearrangement uses TRBV11-2 and TRBJ1-4; D gene ambiguous. Germline lookup yields CDR1 SGHAT and CDR2 FQNNGV. V was pared by 0 bases and J by 11 bases, with 10 bases between. The CDR3 totals 13 residues.

The rearrangement joins TRBV12-3 or TRBV12-4 to TRBJ2-1; the match to TRBD1 covers 9 bases. V shed 3 bases and J 7 bases; nucleotides not matched to a gene: 13. This CDR3 is 17 amino acids long. DNA for the CDR3: TGTGCCAGCAGTTTTTACTCCGGGGGGACAGGGCGGAATGAGCAGTTCTTC. Protein: CASSFYSGGTGRNEQFF.

Ten or more counts support this clonotype. This chain uses TRBV6-2 or TRBV6-3 with TRBJ1-1; D is unclear. The CDR3 consists of 16 residues. Germline values: CDR1 MNHEY, CDR2 SVGEGT. V was shortened by 5 bases and J by 0 bases, with 16 bases between the two germline ends. The CDR3 reads CASSPAGSGLNTEAFF. CDR3 DNA sequence: TGTGCCAGCAGTCCCGCCGGTAGCGGCCTGAACACTGAAGCTTTCTTT.

This clonotype was seen many times. The chain recombines TRBV20-1 with TRBJ2-1; D gene ambiguous. This CDR3 has 13 residues. Trimming removed 3 bases from V and 4 bases from J, with 10 bases in between. CDR1 is DFQATT, CDR2 SNEGSKA, per germline (reference sequence). CDR3 region: CSARTGGYNEQFF. The CDR3 DNA is TGCAGTGCTAGGACGGGCGGTTACAATGAGCAGTTCTTC.

This clonotype was seen ten or more times. The gene calls are TRBV27 and TRBJ2-5; 7 bases fit TRBD1. Germline CDR1 is MNHEY and CDR2 is SMNVEV (reference sequence). After removal of 5 bases from V and 4 bases from J, the junction contained 10 bases not matched to a gene. The CDR3 consists of 15 residues. CDR3 coding DNA: TGTGCCAGCAGTCAAGGGACAGAGGGCGGAGAGACCCAGTACTTC. Its translation is CASSQGTEGGETQYF.

This clonotype appeared a few times. The rearrangement uses TRBV29-1 and TRBJ1-4; D possibly corresponds to TRBD1 (5 bases). V was cut by 4 bases and J by 2 bases, with 11 bases left in between. The CDR3 runs to 14 residues. Germline lookup yields CDR1 SQVTM and CDR2 ANQGSEA. In DNA form, the CDR3 reads TGCAGCGTTGGTACAGGTCCTACTAATGAAAAACTGTTTTTT. It is translated as CSVGTGPTNEKLFF.

This clonotype was observed a few times. The chain joins TRBV14 to TRBJ2-7; D might be TRBD1 (5 bases). The CDR3 consists of 15 residues. Germline CDR1 and CDR2: SGHDN and FVKESK. Between the trimmed V and J ends, which lost 0 bases and 5 bases, there was a span of 14 bases. CDR3 residues: CASSQDLGRVHEQYF. In DNA form, the CDR3 reads TGTGCCAGCAGCCAAGATTTGGGCAGGGTCCACGAGCAGTACTTC.

This clonotype showed up many times. The V call is TRBV4-2, the J call TRBJ2-1, with 9 bases that match TRBD1. CDR1 LGHNA and CDR2 YNFKEQ come from the germline V gene. This CDR3 comprises 15 residues. The J segment lost 7 bases and the V segment lost 5 bases, leaving 9 bases of the junction unmatched. The CDR3 sequence is CASSAGQGIWNEQFF. In nucleotides, the CDR3 is TGTGCCAGCAGCGCTGGACAGGGGATATGGAATGAGCAGTTCTTC.

For the CDR3, the DNA is TGTGCCAGCAGCCCTGTAGGCCAGGGACTTAGAGGGACCCAGTACTTC. Amino acid sequence: CASSPVGQGLRGTQYF. The V and J genes are TRBV7-8 and TRBJ2-5, with D tentatively TRBD2 (6 bases). Trimming shortened V by 5 bases and J by 7 bases, and 23 bases separated the two germline ends. The CDR3 extends over 16 amino acids. Germline V gene data show CDR1 as SGHVS and CDR2 as FQNEAQ.

The chain is built from TRBV29-1 and TRBJ1-4; 7 bases are shared with TRBD1. CDR3 length: 14 amino acids. J lost 7 bases, V lost 1 base, and 6 bases had no gene match. The germline V gene encodes CDR1 SQVTM and CDR2 ANQGSEA. CDR3 sequence: CSVEVATGSEKLFF. DNA of the CDR3: TGCAGCGTTGAAGTAGCGACAGGGTCTGAAAAACTGTTTTTT. Variable domain in full (rest from reference TRBV29-1 and TRBJ1-4): SAVISQKPSRDICQRGTSLTIQCQVDSQVTMMFWYRQQPGQSLTLIATANQGSEATYESGFVIDKFPISRPNLTFSTLTVSNMSPEDSSIYLCSVEVATGSEKLFFGSGTQLSVL.

This clonotype was observed a handful of times. The chain has TRBV27 and TRBJ1-1, with D possibly matching TRBD1 (5 bases). Trimming shortened V by 0 bases and J by 7 bases, and 12 bases separated the two germline ends. This CDR3 is built from 14 residues. CDR1 is MNHEY, CDR2 SMNVEV, per germline (reference sequence). CDR3 loop: CASSLSSRGGEAFF. CDR3 DNA sequence: TGTGCCAGCAGTTTATCCTCGAGGGGCGGTGAAGCTTTCTTT.

As concerns this clonotype: A read error is possible here, since a much larger clone lies one base away. The V and J genes are TRBV20-1 and TRBJ2-1, with 13 bases identical to TRBD2. Germline V gives CDR1 DFQATT, CDR2 SNEGSKA (reference sequence). This CDR3 has 16 residues. With V trimmed by 5 bases and J by 7 bases, 11 bases remained unmatched. The CDR3 loop reads CSACKTSGGTRNEQFF. The CDR3 region has the DNA TGCAGTGCTTGCAAGACTAGCGGGGGGACCCGGAATGAGCAGTTCTTC.

This clonotype was observed at least ten times. The chain couples TRBV12-3 or TRBV12-4 to TRBJ1-1, with 8 bases identical to TRBD1. The CDR3 length is 15 residues. V was pared by 2 bases and J by 5 bases, with 7 bases of the junction left unmatched. The CDR3 loop is CASSLRGQGRTEAFF. DNA of the CDR3: TGTGCCAGCAGTTTACGAGGACAGGGAAGGACTGAAGCTTTCTTT.

This clonotype was seen at least ten times. This rearrangement joins TRBV29-1 to TRBJ2-3; 11 bases match TRBD2. Per germline, CDR1 SQVTM and CDR2 ANQGSEA. This CDR3 has 14 amino acids. V was clipped by 7 bases and J by 3 bases; unmatched bases: 6. The CDR3 DNA reads as TGCAGCGGACTAGCGGGAACAGGGACAGATACGCAGTATTTT. Protein: CSGLAGTGTDTQYF.